This TCR beta chain is drawn from a study of CD8 T cells in Susac syndrome. RNA amounts of about 0.5 to 1 ug underwent reverse transcription with random hexamers. The authors amplified TCR beta CDR3 across 54 Vbeta and 13 Jbeta using immunoSEQ multiplex PCR. TCRdb re-analysed the immunoSEQ multiplex PCR reads in MiXCR, keeping a single row per CDR3 protein. The sample contains about 200,000 distinct CDR3 sequences, 90% to 95% of which appear only once. It was negative isolation that provided the CD8+ and CD4+ T cells, whereas TEMRA cells were enriched by FACS. The CDR3 extends over 16 amino acids. V dropped 5 bases and J dropped 0; count of bases not matched to a gene: 8. Per germline, CDR1 SGHTA and CDR2 FQGNSA.

The origin of this receptor is a human donor with multiple sclerosis. Sequencing was done on a sample of CD4+ T cells from PBMCs. The chain recombines TRBV7-2 with TRBJ1-1, with 8 bases identical to TRBD1. As DNA, the CDR3 is TGTGCCAGCAGCCGACAGGGGAGGTCAATGAACACTGAAGCTTTCTTT. Translating it yields CASSRQGRSMNTEAFF.